The 32 T cell receptor beta chains in this list originate from one sample, sequenced in a study of blood T cell repertoires in COVID-19. The repertoire was sequenced with immunoSEQ multiplex PCR; TCRdb's copy has only in-frame clones and lacks some. The table lists about 430,000 clones, 80% to 90% of them singletons. Material: PBMCs or T cells enriched from blood (not recorded which). The receptors stem from a man in his thirties or forties who had recovered from COVID-19.

The CDR3 DNA reads as TGTGCCAGCAGCAGGGACAGGGAGGCCGAGCAGTACTTC. Translation gives CASSRDREAEQYF. The gene calls are TRBV11-2 and TRBJ2-7; 9 bases match TRBD1. Per the germline V gene, CDR1 is SGHAT and CDR2 is FQNNGV. V gave up 5 bases and J gave up 6 bases; unmatched junction bases: 5. This CDR3 spans 13 amino acids. Full variable domain (missing parts from reference TRBV11-2 and TRBJ2-7): EAGVAQSPRYKIIEKRQSVAFWCNPISGHATLYWYQQILGQGPKLLIQFQNNGVVDDSQLPKDRFSAERLKGVDSTLKIQPAKLEDSAVYLCASSRDREAEQYFGPGTRLTVT.

This chain joins TRBV7-2 and TRBJ2-6; unclear D gene. The CDR3 loop spans 15 amino acids. V gave up 5 bases and J gave up 2 bases, with 10 bases separating them. The germline V gene has CDR1 SGHTA and CDR2 FQGNSA. This CDR3 is CASSRRGAGANVLTF. The CDR3 DNA follows: TGTGCCAGCAGCCGGCGCGGTGCTGGGGCCAACGTCCTGACTTTC.

The CDR3 region is CASTSGGAVYNEQFF. DNA for the CDR3: TGTGCCAGCACATCCGGGGGGGCGGTCTACAATGAGCAGTTCTTC. This sequence joins TRBV5-4 and TRBJ2-1; 8 nucleotides agree with TRBD2. The CDR3 has 15 amino acids. V lost 6 bases, J lost 3 bases, and 8 bases stayed unmatched. Germline V gene data show CDR1 as SGHNT and CDR2 as YYREEE (reference sequence). The full variable domain, in which reference TRBV5-4 and TRBJ2-1 provide the parts outside the CDR3, is ETGVTQSPTHLIKTRGQQVTLRCSSQSGHNTVSWYQQALGQGPQFIFQYYREEENGRGNFPPRFSGLQFPNYSSELNVNALELDDSALYLCASTSGGAVYNEQFFGPGTRLTVL.

The gene calls are TRBV2 and TRBJ1-2; TRBD1 agrees at 9 bases. After removal of 6 bases from V and 4 bases from J, the junction contained 6 bases not matched to a gene. Germline CDR1 SNHLY, CDR2 FYNNEI. CDR3 length equals 14 residues. The CDR3 region is CASRETGGGYGYTF. Written as DNA, the CDR3 is TGTGCCAGCAGGGAAACAGGGGGCGGCTATGGCTACACCTTC.

V usage is TRBV5-8 and J usage is TRBJ2-7; D is unclear. The CDR3 is 12 residues long. The germline V gene encodes CDR1 SGHTS and CDR2 YDEGEE. V dropped 5 bases and J dropped 6 bases, with 12 bases sitting between them. CDR3 amino acids: CASREAHGEQYF. CDR3 sequence (DNA): TGTGCCAGCAGAGAGGCACACGGCGAGCAGTACTTC.

V is TRBV30 and J is TRBJ2-3; TRBD1 might be the D (5 bases). The CDR3 has 15 amino acids. Trimming left V 0 bases short and J 2 bases short, with 12 bases between. In germline, CDR1 is GTSNPN, CDR2 SVGIG (reference sequence). CDR3 loop: CAWSVQVTFTDTQYF. The CDR3 region has the DNA TGTGCCTGGAGTGTACAGGTGACATTCACAGATACGCAGTATTTT.

This clone was seen just once. V and J are TRBV30 and TRBJ1-1; D may be TRBD1 (6 bases). Germline V lookup: CDR1 GTSNPN, CDR2 SVGIG (reference sequence). The CDR3 contains 11 residues. Trimming stripped 0 bases from V and 14 bases from J, with 13 bases between. The CDR3 bases are TGTGCCTGGAGTGTAGGGGGAGGGGGATTCTTT. Its translation: CAWSVGGGGFF.

J is TRBJ1-3 and V is TRBV7-9; 7 nucleotides line up with TRBD1. The V gene's germline CDR1 is SEHNR and CDR2 FQNEAQ (reference sequence). This CDR3 is 13 amino acids long. Trimming removed 5 bases from V and 3 bases from J; junction bases left unmatched: 1. Here the CDR3 DNA reads TGTGCCAGCAGCCCAGGGGGTGGAAACACCATATATTTT. Translating gives CASSPGGGNTIYF.

The chain carries TRBV7-6 and TRBJ2-5, with 9 bases fitting TRBD1. The V and J ends lost 5 bases and 4 bases, in that order; junction bases with no gene match: 5. Germline values: CDR1 SGHVS, CDR2 FNYEAQ. This CDR3 has 14 amino acids. CDR3 loop: CASSRGQGGETQYF. The CDR3 DNA is TGTGCCAGCAGCAGGGGACAGGGAGGAGAGACCCAGTACTTC.

On this clone itself: The identical CDR3 is also encoded by other nucleotide sequences in the sample. The V gene is TRBV9, the J gene TRBJ2-7, with 8 bases fitting TRBD1. The CDR3 extends over 15 amino acids. Germline loops: CDR1 SGDLS, CDR2 YYNGEE. After removal of 5 bases from V and 0 bases from J, the junction contained 7 bases not matched to a gene. The CDR3 DNA is TGTGCCAGCAGTCGACAGGGGTCGAGCTCCTACGAGCAGTACTTC. It encodes CASSRQGSSSYEQYF.

The sample holds one count of this clone. V gene TRBV11-2 combines with J gene TRBJ1-1, with D perhaps TRBD1 (6 bases). The germline V and J ends were trimmed by 1 base and 1 base, with 19 bases remaining between them. Germline loops: CDR1 SGHAT, CDR2 FQNNGV. This CDR3 has 18 residues. CDR3: CASSLVGRGGMQNTEAFF. The CDR3 DNA reads as TGTGCCAGCAGCTTAGTCGGGCGGGGGGGCATGCAGAACACTGAAGCTTTCTTT. The entire variable domain, with the rest obtained from reference TRBV11-2 and TRBJ1-1, is as follows: EAGVAQSPRYKIIEKRQSVAFWCNPISGHATLYWYQQILGQGPKLLIQFQNNGVVDDSQLPKDRFSAERLKGVDSTLKIQPAKLEDSAVYLCASSLVGRGGMQNTEAFFGQGTRLTVV.

The CDR3 sequence is CASSYGTGVQTVFF. CDR3 DNA sequence: TGTGCCAGCAGCTACGGGACAGGGGTTCAAACAGTGTTTTTT. The chain combines TRBV5-8 with TRBJ1-4; 10 bases agree with TRBD1. Germline CDR1 is SGHTS and CDR2 is YDEGEE. CDR3 size: 14 residues. Germline trimming cut 3 bases from V and 15 bases from J; bases unmatched to any gene: 11.

This clone is a singleton in its sample. The chain joins TRBV7-9 to TRBJ1-6; TRBD1 matches 7 bases. The CDR3 runs 16 residues. The V gene end was trimmed by 1 base and the J gene end by 9 bases; junction bases not matched to a gene: 9. The V gene's germline CDR1 is SEHNR and CDR2 FQNEAQ (reference sequence). DNA for the CDR3: TGTGCCAGCAGCTTAGTGATACGCACAGGGGCTTCACCCCTCCACTTT. Protein: CASSLVIRTGASPLHF.

The CDR3 nucleotides are TGTGCCAGCAGCGGACTAGCGGGAATCTACGAGCAGTACTTC. Protein sequence: CASSGLAGIYEQYF. V usage is TRBV28 and J usage is TRBJ2-7; 12 bases fit TRBD2. V shed 6 bases, J shed 3 bases, and the junction held 3 bases outside the gene matches. The CDR3 sequence is 14 residues long. Germline V gene lookup returns CDR1 MDHEN and CDR2 SYDVKM.

The chain uses TRBV28 and TRBJ1-4, with TRBD1 matching 8 bases. This CDR3 region has 14 residues. The J segment lost 4 bases and the V segment lost 5 bases, leaving 3 bases of the junction unmatched. Germline V lookup: CDR1 MDHEN, CDR2 SYDVKM. The CDR3 sequence is CASSRQGFNEKLFF. DNA for the CDR3: TGTGCCAGCAGTCGACAGGGGTTTAATGAAAAACTGTTTTTT.

The V call is TRBV9, the J call TRBJ2-1; the match to TRBD1 covers 11 bases. In germline, CDR1 is SGDLS, CDR2 YYNGEE. The CDR3 loop spans 16 amino acids. Trimming took 6 bases from V and 3 from J; bases not matched to a gene: 8. The CDR3 DNA sequence: TGTGCCAGCACCACCGGGGGGACAGGGGGCTACAATGAGCAGTTCTTC. This encodes CASTTGGTGGYNEQFF.

The V and J genes are TRBV12-3 or TRBV12-4 and TRBJ2-5, with 9 nucleotides matching TRBD2. The CDR3 extends over 13 amino acids. The V and J ends lost 5 bases and 5 bases, in that order; junction bases with no gene match: 3. The CDR3 DNA follows: TGTGCCAGCAGTGCTAGCGGGAAGGAGACCCAGTACTTC. It translates to CASSASGKETQYF.

The genes are TRBV2 and TRBJ2-1, with 10 bases that match TRBD2. There are 15 residues in the CDR3. Germline loops: CDR1 SNHLY, CDR2 FYNNEI. V shed 7 bases and J 4 bases; nucleotides not matched to a gene: 7. The CDR3 DNA is TGTGCCAGCATCCGGACTAGCGGAGATTACAATGAGCAGTTCTTC. Amino acids: CASIRTSGDYNEQFF.

The rearrangement links TRBV3-1 (or the pseudogene TRBV3-2) to TRBJ2-2, with D unclear. Germline values: CDR1 LGHDT, CDR2 YNNKEL (reference sequence). The CDR3 is made up of 16 amino acids. The V end was cut by 0 bases, the J end by 4 bases, with 12 bases between. The CDR3 bases are TGTGCCAGCAGCCAAGATTTTGCTTACGGCACCGGGGAGCTGTTTTTT. Amino acid sequence: CASSQDFAYGTGELFF.

This sequence joins TRBV5-4 and TRBJ2-1; 12 bases agree with TRBD2. The CDR3 covers 18 residues. The V gene's germline CDR1 is SGHNT and CDR2 YYREEE (reference sequence). The V segment lost 1 base and the J segment 9 bases; nucleotides outside the gene matches: 14. CDR3 amino acids: CASSLRSLAGGRVGEQFF. The CDR3 DNA reads as TGTGCCAGCAGCTTGAGATCACTAGCGGGAGGAAGGGTGGGTGAGCAGTTCTTC.

This rearrangement joins TRBV18 to TRBJ2-2; 12 bases agree with TRBD2. The V gene's germline CDR1 is KGHSH and CDR2 LQKENI. The ends lost 1 base at V and 9 bases at J; junction bases unmatched: 9. The length of the CDR3 is 17 residues. The CDR3 loop is CASSPQGLAGGPRELFF. The CDR3 DNA is TGTGCCAGCTCACCACAAGGTCTAGCGGGAGGGCCCCGGGAGCTGTTTTTT.

This clone was recorded a few times. The V call is TRBV7-9, the J call TRBJ1-4; a possible D gene is TRBD1 (6 bases). The CDR3 loop spans 18 amino acids. Germline-derived CDR1 and CDR2 are SEHNR and FQNEAQ (reference sequence). V was shortened by 4 bases and J by 2 bases, with 20 bases between the two germline ends. DNA of the CDR3: TGTGCCAGCAGCTCGTTTACAGGGACCGGGGATACTAATGAAAAACTGTTTTTT. This gives the protein CASSSFTGTGDTNEKLFF.

This chain's CDR3 is CASSLERGTVYEQYF. The CDR3 nucleotides are TGTGCCAGCAGCTTAGAGCGCGGAACCGTGTACGAGCAGTACTTC. The chain employs TRBV7-9 and TRBJ2-7, with D uncertain. The germline CDR1 and CDR2 sequences are SEHNR and FQNEAQ (reference sequence). The CDR3 runs 15 residues. The V and J ends lost 1 base and 4 bases respectively, with 14 bases between them.

CDR3: CASSLRNEQFF. CDR3 coding DNA: TGTGCCAGCAGCTTGCGCAATGAGCAGTTCTTC. The V gene is TRBV7-9, the J gene TRBJ2-1, with D unresolved. Germline CDR1 SEHNR, CDR2 FQNEAQ (reference sequence). This CDR3 is built from 11 residues. The V end was cut by 3 bases, the J end by 6 bases, with 3 bases between.

This clone has more than one count but fewer than ten. The CDR3 loop reads CAWSRETQYF. The CDR3, as DNA: TGTGCCTGGAGTCGGGAGACCCAGTACTTC. The chain uses TRBV30 and TRBJ2-5; D is ambiguous. Germline CDR1 GTSNPN, CDR2 SVGIG (reference sequence). V lost 2 bases and J 5 bases, leaving 3 bases between the germline ends. The length of the CDR3 is 10 residues. Together with reference TRBV30 and TRBJ2-5, the CDR3 gives the full variable domain: SQTIHQWPATLVQPVGSPLSLECTVEGTSNPNLYWYRQAAGRGLQLLFYSVGIGQISSEVPQNLSASRPQDRQFILSSKKLLLSDSGFYLCAWSRETQYFGPGTRLLVL.

The chain recombines TRBV29-1 with TRBJ2-7; no reliable D call. This CDR3 region has 10 residues. V was pared by 1 base and J by 7 bases, with 5 bases between. CDR1 and CDR2 from the germline V gene are SQVTM and ANQGSEA. CDR3: CSVEVGEQYF. In DNA form, the CDR3 reads TGCAGCGTTGAAGTCGGGGAGCAGTACTTC.

The CDR3 loop is CATSESGLAGDNEQFF. The CDR3 region has the DNA TGTGCCACCAGTGAATCTGGACTAGCGGGAGACAATGAGCAGTTCTTC. The J gene is TRBJ2-1, the V gene TRBV24-1, with TRBD2 matching over 13 bases. The CDR3 is 16 amino acids. V trimming: 4 bases; J trimming: 5 bases; junction bases outside the gene matches: 4. The germline V gene has CDR1 KGHDR and CDR2 SFDVKD.

The chain links TRBV7-8 to TRBJ2-3; 10 positions match TRBD2. This CDR3 spans 18 amino acids. Germline loops: CDR1 SGHVS, CDR2 FQNEAQ. The V and J ends lost 0 bases and 1 base, in that order; junction bases with no gene match: 7. The CDR3 nucleotides read TGTGCCAGCAGCTTAGCAATCACAGCGGGAGGGCGCACAGATACGCAGTATTTT. Its protein is CASSLAITAGGRTDTQYF.

The rearrangement joins TRBV19 to TRBJ1-2; D may be TRBD1 (5 bases). Germline V lookup: CDR1 LNHDA, CDR2 SQIVND (reference sequence). This CDR3 is built from 12 residues. V lost 4 bases and J lost 5, with 8 bases in between. The CDR3 here is CASSTSGYGYTF. In DNA form, the CDR3 reads TGTGCCAGTAGTACATCAGGGTATGGCTACACCTTC.

This clone was seen a few times. J is TRBJ2-5 and V is TRBV19; 10 bases match TRBD1. J gave up 6 bases and V 5 bases, and 3 bases lay outside the gene matches. This CDR3 is built from 13 residues. The germline CDR1 and CDR2 sequences are LNHDA and SQIVND (reference sequence). The CDR3 DNA is TGTGCCAGTAGTTGGACAGGGGGACAGACCCAGTACTTC. This translates into CASSWTGGQTQYF.

The chain combines TRBV28 with TRBJ1-6; D might be TRBD1 (6 bases). V was cut by 7 bases and J by 6 bases, with 16 bases left in between. The CDR3 length is 15 residues. Germline V CDR1 and CDR2: MDHEN, SYDVKM. CDR3 DNA sequence: TGTGCCAGCACTTCCCCGGGACACCTTAATTCACCCCTCCACTTT. The encoded protein is CASTSPGHLNSPLHF.

V usage is TRBV2 and J usage is TRBJ1-3; 7 nucleotides agree with TRBD1. The CDR3 contains 15 residues. J was trimmed by 0 bases and V by 6 bases; bases with no gene match: 5. CDR1 is SNHLY, CDR2 FYNNEI, per germline. This CDR3 is CASSDGTVSGNTIYF. DNA of the CDR3: TGTGCCAGCAGCGATGGGACAGTCTCTGGAAACACCATATATTTT. The whole variable domain, remainder taken from reference TRBV2 and TRBJ1-3, is EPEVTQTPSHQVTQMGQEVILRCVPISNHLYFYWYRQILGQKVEFLVSFYNNEISEKSEIFDDQFSVERPDGSNFTLKIRSTKLEDSAMYFCASSDGTVSGNTIYFGEGSWLTVV.